The 16 T cell receptor beta chains given below trace back to one sample, sequenced in a study of OX40 agonist ivuxolimab in advanced cancers. Libraries were prepared by immunoSEQ multiplex PCR; TCRdb keeps only in-frame clonotypes and omits some of them. The sample has some 33,000 clones, roughly 82% seen once; the top ten hold roughly 21%. The sequencing here drew on CD4+ or CD8+ T cells sorted from blood, taken in a trial of the OX40 agonist ivuxolimab. These receptor sequences come from an adult with an advanced solid tumor such as melanoma, head and neck, liver or kidney cancer.

The rearrangement joins TRBV19 to TRBJ1-5; 9 nucleotides agree with TRBD1. The CDR3 runs to 17 residues. Germline lookup yields CDR1 LNHDA and CDR2 SQIVND (reference sequence). The trim removed 7 bases at V and 2 bases at J, leaving 12 bases unmatched. As DNA, the CDR3 is TGTGCCAGTACCGGAATATGGGGACAGGGCGGCAATCAGCCCCAGCATTTT. Translated, it gives CASTGIWGQGGNQPQHF.

This chain connects TRBV6-4 to TRBJ2-3; D gene unclear. This CDR3 region has 16 residues. V dropped 4 bases and J dropped 0 bases, with 14 bases sitting between them. Germline V gives CDR1 MRHNA, CDR2 SNTAGT. This CDR3 is CASSAQDPSSTDTQYF. In DNA, the CDR3 is TGTGCCAGCAGTGCCCAGGACCCTTCTAGCACAGATACGCAGTATTTT.

The chain recombines TRBV6-6 with TRBJ2-7; D not certain. V was shortened by 5 bases and J by 4 bases, with 9 bases between the two germline ends. Germline CDR1 MNHNY, CDR2 SVGAGI (reference sequence). CDR3 length equals 12 residues. The CDR3 loop reads CASSRDGYEQYF. DNA for the CDR3: TGTGCCAGCAGTCGTGACGGGTACGAGCAGTACTTC.

The V call is TRBV27, the J call TRBJ1-2, with a weak D call TRBD1 (5 bases). V was cut by 4 bases and J by 8 bases, with 23 bases left in between. The CDR3 is made up of 16 amino acids. In germline, CDR1 is MNHEY, CDR2 SMNVEV (reference sequence). CDR3: CASSSHNNVGAGGYTF. In DNA, the CDR3 is TGTGCCAGCAGTTCCCATAACAATGTTGGGGCGGGGGGCTACACCTTC.

This chain joins TRBV5-4 and TRBJ2-7; D is undetermined. The CDR3 runs 13 residues. V lost 0 bases, J lost 7 bases, and 11 bases lay in between. Per the germline V gene, CDR1 is SGHNT and CDR2 is YYREEE (reference sequence). DNA for the CDR3: TGTGCCAGCAGCTTGGCCGGCTTTGATGAGCAGTACTTC. Translated, it gives CASSLAGFDEQYF. The full variable domain, with the rest looked up from reference TRBV5-4 and TRBJ2-7, is ETGVTQSPTHLIKTRGQQVTLRCSSQSGHNTVSWYQQALGQGPQFIFQYYREEENGRGNFPPRFSGLQFPNYSSELNVNALELDDSALYLCASSLAGFDEQYFGPGTRLTVT.

This clone was observed a handful of times. The chain joins TRBV15 to TRBJ1-2, with D possibly TRBD1 on 5 matching bases. The CDR3 length is 12 residues. V lost 5 bases and J 5 bases, leaving 9 bases between the germline ends. Germline-derived CDR1 and CDR2 are LNHNV and YYDKDF (reference sequence). The chain's CDR3 is CATSYSGYGYTF. The CDR3 DNA is TGTGCCACCAGCTACTCAGGGTATGGCTACACCTTC.

V usage is TRBV30 and J usage is TRBJ2-1; the D gene could be TRBD1 or TRBD2 (7 bases each). V lost 8 bases and J lost 2, with 16 bases in between. The CDR3 runs 14 residues. Germline V lookup: CDR1 GTSNPN, CDR2 SVGIG (reference sequence). CDR3 residues: CATPGGGTYNEQFF. DNA for the CDR3: TGTGCCACTCCAGGGGGGGGGACCTACAATGAGCAGTTCTTC.

The V gene is TRBV4-1, the J gene TRBJ1-1, with D possibly TRBD1 on 5 matching bases. Germline CDR1 and CDR2: MGHRA and YSYEKL. The CDR3 extends over 14 amino acids. Trimming stripped 1 base from V and 2 bases from J, with 8 bases between. CDR3: CASSQGGGNTEAFF. In DNA form, the CDR3 reads TGCGCCAGCAGCCAAGGGGGGGGAAACACTGAAGCTTTCTTT.

The chain recombines TRBV6-5 with TRBJ1-4; D uncertain. This CDR3 has 14 residues. V was clipped by 7 bases and J by 0 bases, with 9 bases between them. Per germline, CDR1 MNHEY and CDR2 SVGAGI. The CDR3 sequence is CASKRTPTNEKLFF. The CDR3 DNA follows: TGTGCCAGCAAAAGGACCCCAACTAATGAAAAACTGTTTTTT.

V usage is TRBV4-1 and J usage is TRBJ2-1, with 8 positions matching TRBD2. This CDR3 is 16 amino acids long. In germline, CDR1 is MGHRA, CDR2 YSYEKL. V shed 0 bases and J 6 bases; nucleotides not matched to a gene: 7. For the CDR3, the DNA is TGCGCCAGCAGCCAAGATGCAGGGGCGGGGGGCAATGAGCAGTTCTTC. Its translation is CASSQDAGAGGNEQFF.

The chain has TRBV7-9 and TRBJ2-3; no clear D. From germline, CDR1 is SEHNR and CDR2 FQNEAQ (reference sequence). This CDR3 contains 12 residues. The V end was cut by 4 bases, the J end by 4 bases, with 6 bases between. CDR3 loop: CASSWQSDTQYF. The DNA of the CDR3 is TGTGCCAGCAGCTGGCAGTCAGATACGCAGTATTTT.

This chain uses TRBV29-1 with TRBJ2-2; 9 nucleotides match TRBD1. V was clipped by 7 bases and J by 4 bases; unmatched bases: 7. The CDR3 runs to 14 residues. CDR1 and CDR2 from the germline V gene are SQVTM and ANQGSEA. Here the CDR3 reads CSAKGQGSTGELFF. As DNA, the CDR3 is TGCAGCGCTAAGGGACAGGGTTCCACCGGGGAGCTGTTTTTT.

This clone was seen a single time. The rearrangement links TRBV5-4 to TRBJ1-2, with TRBD1 matching over 8 bases. The CDR3 is 13 residues long. Unmatched junction bases numbered 4, after V lost 1 base and J lost 8 bases. CDR1 and CDR2 (germline): SGHNT, YYREEE (reference sequence). CDR3 DNA: TGTGCCAGCAGCTTGACGACAGGGGTAGGCTACACCTTC. It translates to CASSLTTGVGYTF.

V is TRBV2 and J is TRBJ2-7, with 9 positions matching TRBD1. The trim removed 6 bases at V and 3 bases at J, leaving 6 bases unmatched. Per germline, CDR1 SNHLY and CDR2 FYNNEI. The CDR3 totals 14 residues. The CDR3 is CASSPGTGYYEQYF. Here the CDR3 DNA reads TGTGCCAGCAGCCCCGGGACAGGGTACTACGAGCAGTACTTC.

The chain employs TRBV11-1 and TRBJ2-3; 9 bases align to TRBD1. Germline V CDR1 and CDR2: SGHAT, FQDESV (reference sequence). This CDR3 is 14 amino acids long. Unmatched junction bases numbered 5, after V lost 5 bases and J lost 5 bases. CDR3 nucleotide sequence: TGTGCCAGCAGCCCTCGGACAGGGGAAGATACGCAGTATTTT. The encoded protein is CASSPRTGEDTQYF.

V gene TRBV14 combines with J gene TRBJ2-7, with 8 bases fitting TRBD2. The CDR3 contains 14 residues. V was clipped by 3 bases and J by 6 bases; unmatched bases: 7. Looked up from germline, CDR1 is SGHDN and CDR2 is FVKESK. CDR3 bases: TGTGCCAGCAGCCATACAGCGGGAGCGATCGAGCAGTACTTC. Translation gives CASSHTAGAIEQYF.